This record concerns one T cell receptor (beta chain) sequence. Its antigen remains unknown. The data belong to a study of shared clonotypes between healthy human individuals. Study-level results: Blood alone was sampled, and tissue repertoires likely differ.

The table came from immunoSEQ multiplex PCR; TCRdb's copy has only in-frame clones and leaves some out. The sample has about 820,000 clones, almost 95% seen once; the top ten hold around 24%. Naive CD8 cells, CD45RO-negative and positively selected for CCR7, excluded terminally differentiated effector memory CD45RA+ cells. V lost 4 bases to trimming and J lost 11 bases, with 15 bases between them. This CDR3 region has 13 residues. The germline gives CDR1 MNHEY, CDR2 SVGAGI. Material: naive CD8+ T cells sorted from blood. The receptor's source is a man aged 30 to 45 in good health. This chain connects TRBV6-5 to TRBJ1-5; D may be TRBD1 (6 bases). The CDR3 DNA sequence: TGTGCCAGCAGTTCAGGACAGACTAGGGCCCAGCATTTT. Translation gives CASSSGQTRAQHF.